In its sample, the clone carrying this TCR beta chain was seen many times. Its antigen remains unknown. TCRdb called the reads again in MiXCR, with one record for every CDR3 protein. The table has over 450,000 distinct CDR3 sequences, 10% to 12% seen once. The CDR3 contains 16 residues. V was pared by 1 base and J by 2 bases, with 5 bases of the junction left unmatched. Germline assignment: CDR1 SGHAT and CDR2 FQNNGV. This entry comes from a study of T cell repertoires in cytomegalovirus infection. Study-level information: An indication of both CMV infection and matching HLA type came from public TCR beta signatures.

Study results and limitations: HLA-C-restricted TCR beta clonotypes specific for CMV led the ex vivo response. Summed public TCR beta family frequency identified CMV carriers bearing the relevant HLA.

This receptor was taken from a human donor in good health (CMV status not recorded). Some clones in this sample may be carry-over from other donors' samples. The material sequenced was PBMCs. V and J are TRBV11-2 and TRBJ2-5; 9 nucleotides align to TRBD2. The CDR3 reads CASSLVPAGGQETQYF. CDR3 in DNA: TGTGCCAGCAGCTTAGTGCCAGCGGGGGGACAAGAGACCCAGTACTTC.